The entry below describes one T cell receptor (beta chain). The data were obtained in a study of blood T cell repertoires in COVID-19. Across the whole study: The samples span acute and convalescent COVID-19 from the United States, Italy and Spain. T cells, B-cell-depleted T cells, or PBMCs provided the cDNA or gDNA that served as material.

Authors' processing steps: Reference gene primer amplification in the assay estimated nucleated cell counts. Clones were read by immunoSEQ multiplex PCR, and TCRdb kept only the in-frame ones, dropping some. V and J calls and clone size are copied from that table; D and trimming were computed from the DNA. In the table there are under 200,000 clones, roughly 84% of which are singletons. The CDR3 covers 13 residues. Germline CDR1 reads SGHKS; CDR2 reads YYEKEE (reference sequence). Trimming took off 4 bases at V and 0 bases at J, with 8 bases between the two ends. The sequence derives from a man between 18 and 29 years old with active or convalescent COVID-19. Sequenced sample: peripheral blood. The chain uses TRBV5-5 and TRBJ2-7, with D unresolved. CDR3 amino acids: CASSPVSSYEQYF. The CDR3 DNA sequence: TGTGCCAGCAGCCCGGTTAGCTCCTACGAGCAGTACTTC.